This T cell receptor (beta chain) appears in the sequencing data of a study of graft-versus-host responses after intestinal transplantation. The assay was immunoSEQ multiplex PCR, and TCRdb's table has in-frame clones only and misses some. The table has under 85,000 clones, 90% seen once; the top ten hold 1.3%. On this clone: The antigen is unknown.

V gave up 7 bases and J gave up 0 bases, with 4 bases separating them. This CDR3 contains 12 residues. In germline, CDR1 is SGHVS, CDR2 FQNEAQ. This chain connects TRBV7-8 to TRBJ1-3; D call uncertain. The sequence derives from a human donor who received an intestinal transplant. The material sequenced was unstimulated CD8+ T cells sorted from spleen or lymph node cells, taken before intestinal transplant. Here the CDR3 reads CASKHSGNTIYF. CDR3 in DNA: TGTGCCAGCAAGCACTCTGGAAACACCATATATTTT. Supplemented by reference TRBV7-8 and TRBJ1-3, the full variable domain reads GAGVSQSPRYKVAKRGQDVALRCDPISGHVSLFWYQQALGQGPEFLTYFQNEAQLDKSGLPSDRFFAERPEGSVSTLKIQRTQQEDSAVYLCASKHSGNTIYFGEGSWLTVV.